Sequencing of this TCR beta chain was carried out in a study of shared clonotypes between healthy human individuals. Around 32,000 T cell genomes, or around 0.2 ug DNA, went into the sorted-subset replicate PCRs. The protocol was immunoSEQ multiplex PCR, while the TCRdb copy is restricted to in-frame clones and leaves out a portion. The data show hundreds of thousands of clones, roughly 96% seen once. Those who donated, Caucasian adults without exception, all lived in Nashville, Tennessee. The CDR3 runs to 17 residues. V dropped 2 bases and J dropped 2 bases, with 19 bases sitting between them. Germline-derived CDR1 and CDR2 are MNHEY and SMNVEV (reference sequence).

Sequencing was carried out using memory CD8+ T cells sorted from blood. As to subset: CD45RO+ cells pooled with CCR7-negative TemRA cells. The J gene is TRBJ2-7, the V gene TRBV27, with a tentative D call TRBD2 (5 bases). The receptor was isolated from a man between 25 and 39 years old in good health. CDR3 in DNA: TGTGCCAGCAGTTTAGTGGGTAGCGCCTCACGGGCCTACGAGCAGTACTTC. It specifies CASSLVGSASRAYEQYF.